Described below is a single TCR beta chain sequence and its context. Its target is not known. The sample comes from a study of cytomegalovirus exposure and HLA in healthy donors. Study-wide results and caveats: The study found most TCR sequences rare, yet found some public TCRs in many donors. Associated with cytomegalovirus, according to the listing, were 150 to 200 TCR beta chains. Serostatus for CMV was the only available immune exposure information.

Primers for the PCR totalled 60 Vbeta and 13 Jbeta. In the source study's methods: Unique TCR beta chains numbered approximately 76 million in a later analysis, with around 10 million shared. Repertoires were generated with immunoSEQ multiplex PCR, while TCRdb's copy carries only in-frame clones and drops some. V and J calls and clone size come straight from that table; D and trimming were deduced from the DNA. Among 150,000 to 200,000 clones listed, 86% were seen once. The sample consisted of PBMCs. This sequence was found in a woman between 18 and 30 years old in good health and CMV-seronegative.

The CDR3 is CASSMISNEQFF. CDR3 nucleotides: TGTGCCAGTAGTATGATCAGCAATGAGCAGTTCTTC. V is TRBV19 and J is TRBJ2-1; D uncertain. Per the germline V gene, CDR1 is LNHDA and CDR2 is SQIVND (reference sequence). The CDR3 totals 12 residues. V lost 3 bases and J 6 bases, leaving 6 bases between the germline ends.